This T cell receptor (beta chain) stems from a study of control samples from healthy donors and cancer patients. Measured with immunoSEQ multiplex PCR; TCRdb has only the in-frame clones, and not every one. The sample contains about 130,000 clones, around 93% of which appear only once. V dropped 6 bases and J dropped 5 bases, with 16 bases sitting between them. The CDR3 runs to 14 residues. Germline V CDR1 and CDR2: SGHTA, FQGNSA. The V and J genes are TRBV7-2 and TRBJ2-5; D possibly corresponds to TRBD1 (5 bases). This TCR was recovered from a young man in good health. The sequenced material came from blood. CDR3 coding DNA: TGTGCCAGCAGACCCGACAGTACTCGGGAGACCCAGTACTTC. Translation gives CASRPDSTRETQYF.